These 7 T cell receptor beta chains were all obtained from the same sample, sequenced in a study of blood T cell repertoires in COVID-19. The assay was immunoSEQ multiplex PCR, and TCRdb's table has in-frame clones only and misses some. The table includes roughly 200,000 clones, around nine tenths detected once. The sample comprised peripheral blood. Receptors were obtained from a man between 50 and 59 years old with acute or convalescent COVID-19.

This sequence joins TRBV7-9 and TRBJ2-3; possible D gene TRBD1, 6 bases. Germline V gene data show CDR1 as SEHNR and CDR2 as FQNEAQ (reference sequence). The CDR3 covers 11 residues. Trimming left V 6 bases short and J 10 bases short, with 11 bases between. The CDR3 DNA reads TGTGCCAGCAGAACGGACAGAGCGCAGTATTTT. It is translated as CASRTDRAQYF.

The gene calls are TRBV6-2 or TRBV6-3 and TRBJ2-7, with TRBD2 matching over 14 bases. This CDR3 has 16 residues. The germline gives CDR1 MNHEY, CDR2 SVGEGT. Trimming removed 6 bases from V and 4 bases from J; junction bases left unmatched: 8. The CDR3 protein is CASSDLGTSGGYEQYV. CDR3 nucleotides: TGTGCCAGCAGCGACCTCGGGACTAGCGGGGGTTACGAGCAGTACGTC.

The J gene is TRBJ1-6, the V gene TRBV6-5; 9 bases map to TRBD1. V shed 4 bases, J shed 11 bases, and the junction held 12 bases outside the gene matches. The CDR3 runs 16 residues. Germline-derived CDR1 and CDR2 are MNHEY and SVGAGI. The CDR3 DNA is TGTGCCAGCAGTTCGTACGGCGGGACAGGGTTTACACCCCTCCACTTT. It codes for CASSSYGGTGFTPLHF.

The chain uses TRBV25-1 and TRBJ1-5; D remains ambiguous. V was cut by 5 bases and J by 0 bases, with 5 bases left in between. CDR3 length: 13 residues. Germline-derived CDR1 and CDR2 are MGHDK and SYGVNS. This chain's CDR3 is CASSSSSNQPQHF. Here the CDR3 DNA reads TGTGCCAGCAGTTCGAGTAGCAATCAGCCCCAGCATTTT.

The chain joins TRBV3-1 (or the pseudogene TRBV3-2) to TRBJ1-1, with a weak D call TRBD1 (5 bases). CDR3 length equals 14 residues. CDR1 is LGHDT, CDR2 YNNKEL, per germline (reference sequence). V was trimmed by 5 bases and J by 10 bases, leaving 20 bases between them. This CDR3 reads CASSEGMGRATAFF. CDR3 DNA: TGTGCCAGCAGCGAAGGAATGGGCAGGGCGACAGCTTTCTTT.

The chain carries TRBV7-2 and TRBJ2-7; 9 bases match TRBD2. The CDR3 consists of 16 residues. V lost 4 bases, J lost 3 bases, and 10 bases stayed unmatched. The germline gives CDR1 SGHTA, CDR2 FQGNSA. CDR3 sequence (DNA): TGTGCCAGCAGCTGGTCCGGGACTAGCTGGGGCTACGAGCAGTACTTC. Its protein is CASSWSGTSWGYEQYF.

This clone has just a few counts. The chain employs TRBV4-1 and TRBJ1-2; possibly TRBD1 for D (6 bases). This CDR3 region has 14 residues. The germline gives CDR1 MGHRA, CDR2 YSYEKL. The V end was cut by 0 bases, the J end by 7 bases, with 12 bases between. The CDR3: CASSQDRQATGYTF. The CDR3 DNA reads TGCGCCAGCAGCCAAGATAGACAGGCGACTGGCTACACCTTC.